This T cell receptor (beta chain) was retrieved from a study of T cells after yellow fever vaccination. Study context: Fractions containing few cells were prepared with SMART-Seq v4 Ultra Low Input. Study-level points and caveats: Weaker, the secondary response had a peak occurring faster, on day 5 versus 15. The booster saw the reappearance of most primary-vaccination clones (roughly 97% CD4, 88% CD8).

Ten or more counts support this clonotype. What it binds is unknown. TCRdb re-called the 5' RACE reads through MiXCR, storing one row per CDR3 protein. The repertoire consists of some 320,000 distinct CDR3 sequences, with about 10% occurring once and the leading ten covering 3% to 3.5%. This CDR3 has 15 residues. V lost 1 base and J lost 10, with 18 bases in between. The germline gives CDR1 SGHRS, CDR2 YFSETQ. This clonotype was obtained from a man in his late teens or twenties who received the YFV17D yellow fever vaccine. This chain connects TRBV5-1 to TRBJ2-1, with D perhaps TRBD1 (6 bases). The sequencing here drew on CD4+ T cells sorted from PBMCs, taken 45 days after the yellow fever booster vaccination. The CDR3: CASSLTNREQGEQFF. The CDR3 DNA reads TGCGCCAGCAGCTTGACCAACAGGGAACAGGGCGAGCAGTTCTTC.